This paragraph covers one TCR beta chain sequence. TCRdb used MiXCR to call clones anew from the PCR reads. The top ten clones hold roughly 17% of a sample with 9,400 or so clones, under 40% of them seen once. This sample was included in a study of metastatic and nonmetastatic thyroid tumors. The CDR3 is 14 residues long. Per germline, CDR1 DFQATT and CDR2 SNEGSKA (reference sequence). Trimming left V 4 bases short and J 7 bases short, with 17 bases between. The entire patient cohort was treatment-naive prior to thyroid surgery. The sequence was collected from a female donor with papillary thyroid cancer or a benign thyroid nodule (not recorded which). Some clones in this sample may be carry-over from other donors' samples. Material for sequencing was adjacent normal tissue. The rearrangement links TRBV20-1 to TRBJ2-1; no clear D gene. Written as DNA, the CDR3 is TGCAGTGCTACCCCGTTTGGGATGGGGAATGAGCAGTTCTTC. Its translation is CSATPFGMGNEQFF.